This T cell receptor (beta chain) was identified during a study of T-cell memory formation after mild COVID-19. Findings and limits, study-wide: Some clones that responded were present in memory (sampled pre-infection), which suggests cross-reactive memory joined.

V dropped 4 bases and J dropped 10; count of bases not matched to a gene: 6. This CDR3 region has 12 residues. The V gene's germline CDR1 is SGHRS and CDR2 YFSETQ. Points on this clonotype: What it recognizes is unknown.

MiXCR, run by TCRdb on the 5' RACE reads, gives a single entry per CDR3 protein. The table has 500,000 to 550,000 distinct CDR3 sequences, roughly 22% seen once. This receptor was identified in an adult woman who had mild COVID-19 (a few samples of this study predate the infection). Cell type and time point are not known. This chain links TRBV5-1 with TRBJ1-1; TRBD1 aligns across 8 bases. Sequencing was carried out using PBMCs or a T cell subset sorted from them (not recorded which). The CDR3: CASSQDRVSAFF. The CDR3 DNA follows: TGCGCCAGCAGCCAGGACAGGGTGTCAGCTTTCTTT. Full variable domain (remainder filled in from reference TRBV5-1 and TRBJ1-1): KAGVTQTPRYLIKTRGQQVTLSCSPISGHRSVSWYQQTPGQGLQFLFEYFSETQRNKGNFPGRFSGRQFSNSRSEMNVSTLELGDSALYLCASSQDRVSAFFGQGTRLTVV.